This TCR beta chain was sequenced for a study of blood T cell repertoires in COVID-19. Overall study context: Material from acute and convalescent COVID-19 was sourced from the United States, Italy and Spain. The cDNA or gDNA used as material had been derived from T cells, B-cell-depleted T cells, or PBMCs.

Seattle patients were enrolled during active infection and followed longitudinally. How the authors handled the data: Estimated nucleated cell counts came from reference gene primer amplification. Assay: immunoSEQ multiplex PCR; the TCRdb copy retains only in-frame clones and omits some. V and J calls and clone size are given by that table; D and trimming were obtained from the DNA. The repertoire holds roughly 410,000 clones, with about 90% as singletons. The germline V and J ends were trimmed by 3 bases and 1 base, with 12 bases remaining between them. In germline, CDR1 is SGDLS, CDR2 YYNGEE. This CDR3 comprises 15 residues.

The source of this sequence is a woman in her fifties or sixties with COVID-19, enrolled during active disease. The material sequenced was peripheral blood. This chain joins TRBV9 and TRBJ2-3, with D possibly TRBD1 on 6 matching bases. CDR3 residues: CASSAYEGGTDTQYF. The CDR3 DNA reads as TGTGCCAGCAGCGCCTATGAGGGGGGCACAGATACGCAGTATTTT. Based on the CDR3 plus reference TRBV9 and TRBJ2-3, the full variable domain is DSGVTQTPKHLITATGQRVTLRCSPRSGDLSVYWYQQSLDQGLQFLIQYYNGEERAKGNILERFSAQQFPDLHSELNLSSLELGDSALYFCASSAYEGGTDTQYFGPGTRLTVL.